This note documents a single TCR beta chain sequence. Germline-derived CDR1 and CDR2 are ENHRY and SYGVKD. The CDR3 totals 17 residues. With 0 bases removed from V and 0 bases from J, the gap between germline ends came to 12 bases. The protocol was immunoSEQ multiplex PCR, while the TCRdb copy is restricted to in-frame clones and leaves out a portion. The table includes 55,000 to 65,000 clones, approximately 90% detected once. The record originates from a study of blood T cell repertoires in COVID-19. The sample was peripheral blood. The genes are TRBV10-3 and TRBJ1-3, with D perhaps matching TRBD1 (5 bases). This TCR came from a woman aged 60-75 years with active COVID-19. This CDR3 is CAISESSRTSSGNTIYF. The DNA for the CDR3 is TGTGCCATCAGTGAGTCATCCCGGACAAGCTCTGGAAACACCATATATTTT.